This passage covers 15 T cell receptor beta chains from one sample sequenced in a study of OX40 agonist ivuxolimab in advanced cancers. The library relied on the immunoSEQ multiplex PCR assay. TCRdb re-hosts the immuneACCESS table, in-frame sequences only. Its copies lack some clones; in the studies checked, an unresolved V gene accounts for under half of them, and the cause for the rest is not known. The sample table records tens of thousands of clones; more than 75% of these occur just once. The ten biggest clones cover approximately 0.41% of the sample. This specimen was CD4+ or CD8+ T cells sorted from blood, taken in a trial of the OX40 agonist ivuxolimab. These receptors all stem from an adult with an advanced solid tumor such as melanoma, head and neck, liver or kidney cancer.

The J gene is TRBJ2-7, the V gene TRBV9; possible D gene TRBD1, 6 bases. V was pared by 0 bases and J by 1 base, with 14 bases between. The germline V gene has CDR1 SGDLS and CDR2 YYNGEE. The CDR3 is made up of 16 amino acids. The chain's CDR3 is CASSVGPVGQSYEQYF. In DNA, the CDR3 is TGTGCCAGCAGCGTAGGGCCCGTCGGACAGTCCTACGAGCAGTACTTC.

The gene calls are TRBV5-1 and TRBJ1-2; possibly TRBD1 for D (6 bases). The CDR3 is 14 amino acids. Germline-derived CDR1 and CDR2 are SGHRS and YFSETQ. V lost 4 bases to trimming and J lost 6 bases, with 16 bases between them. CDR3 sequence (DNA): TGCGCCAGCAGCGCCGTTGGGGGGCTCCATGGCTACACCTTC. This translates into CASSAVGGLHGYTF.

V is TRBV14 and J is TRBJ1-4; 9 positions agree with TRBD1. Looked up from germline, CDR1 is SGHDN and CDR2 is FVKESK. There are 15 residues in the CDR3. V shed 3 bases, J shed 7 bases, and the junction held 6 bases outside the gene matches. CDR3 nucleotides: TGTGCCAGCAGCCAGGGACAGGGATGGTTTGAAAAACTGTTTTTT. As protein: CASSQGQGWFEKLFF.

This CDR3 reads CASSQTGATNEKLFF. The CDR3 region has the DNA TGTGCCAGTAGTCAAACAGGGGCGACTAATGAAAAACTGTTTTTT. The chain uses TRBV19 and TRBJ1-4; TRBD1 agrees at 7 bases. The germline V gene encodes CDR1 LNHDA and CDR2 SQIVND (reference sequence). This CDR3 region has 15 residues. V was clipped by 5 bases and J by 2 bases; unmatched bases: 5.

The V call is TRBV4-1, the J call TRBJ2-7; TRBD2 might be the D (7 bases). The CDR3 loop spans 15 amino acids. The germline V gene has CDR1 MGHRA and CDR2 YSYEKL. The ends were cut back, 1 base at V and 5 bases at J, with 15 bases in the middle. CDR3 in DNA: TGCGCCAGCAGCCAAGTAATTACGGGGGGCGACGAGCAGTACTTC. This translates into CASSQVITGGDEQYF.

The rearrangement links TRBV15 to TRBJ2-5; D tentatively reads TRBD1 or TRBD2 (5 bases each). The CDR3 contains 15 residues. Per the germline V gene, CDR1 is LNHNV and CDR2 is YYDKDF (reference sequence). V was shortened by 7 bases and J by 3 bases, with 18 bases between the two germline ends. The CDR3 bases are TGTGCCACCAATCGATGGGGGTTGGGCGAAGAGACCCAGTACTTC. This encodes CATNRWGLGEETQYF.

The rearrangement uses TRBV5-6 and TRBJ1-2, with D tentatively TRBD1 (6 bases). This CDR3 has 14 residues. Germline CDR1 SGHDT, CDR2 YYEEEE. V dropped 1 base and J dropped 4 bases, with 11 bases sitting between them. The CDR3 is CASSLWGLSYGYTF. The CDR3 DNA is TGTGCCAGCAGCTTGTGGGGGCTGAGCTATGGCTACACCTTC.

The V gene is TRBV11-2, the J gene TRBJ1-4, with D unresolved. This CDR3 spans 14 amino acids. CDR1 is SGHAT, CDR2 FQNNGV, per germline. Trimming took off 5 bases at V and 8 bases at J, with 15 bases between the two ends. The CDR3 is CASSPSRAEEKLFF. Written as DNA, the CDR3 is TGTGCCAGCAGCCCGTCGAGGGCGGAGGAAAAACTGTTTTTT.

The genes are TRBV7-8 and TRBJ2-7; 7 bases map to TRBD2. The CDR3 contains 14 residues. Per the germline V gene, CDR1 is SGHVS and CDR2 is FQNEAQ. Trimming took 6 bases from V and 5 from J; bases not matched to a gene: 10. Here the CDR3 reads CASSFRRGGNEQYF. The CDR3, as DNA: TGTGCCAGCAGTTTCCGGCGGGGAGGGAACGAGCAGTACTTC.

The J gene is TRBJ1-1, the V gene TRBV27; D call uncertain. Germline CDR1 MNHEY, CDR2 SMNVEV (reference sequence). The CDR3 runs 14 residues. Trimming stripped 2 bases from V and 4 bases from J, with 11 bases between. CDR3 coding DNA: TGTGCCAGCAGTTTAATCGCTCTAAGCACTGAAGCTTTCTTT. Translation: CASSLIALSTEAFF.

The rearrangement links TRBV6-1 to TRBJ1-5, with D perhaps TRBD1 (6 bases). The germline V gene encodes CDR1 MNHNS and CDR2 SASEGT. Trimming cost V 3 bases and J 1 base, with 10 bases left between them. The CDR3 has 15 amino acids. DNA of the CDR3: TGTGCCAGCAGTGACCAGGGGAGAAGCAATCAGCCCCAGCATTTT. Translating it yields CASSDQGRSNQPQHF.

The chain carries TRBV15 and TRBJ2-2, with 10 bases lining up with TRBD2. CDR1 LNHNV and CDR2 YYDKDF come from the germline V gene (reference sequence). The CDR3 spans 17 residues. V lost 3 bases and J lost 7; bases outside the gene matches: 11. The CDR3 nucleotides are TGTGCCACCAGCAGTCAGTTAAGCGGGAGGGTCGGCGGGGAGCTGTTTTTT. Protein: CATSSQLSGRVGGELFF.

This clone is medium-sized. J is TRBJ1-6 and V is TRBV27; D is unclear. V was trimmed by 0 bases and J by 5 bases, leaving 11 bases between them. Germline V gene lookup returns CDR1 MNHEY and CDR2 SMNVEV (reference sequence). This CDR3 is built from 16 residues. This CDR3 is CASSLSRALNNSPLHF. The CDR3 nucleotides read TGTGCCAGCAGTTTATCGAGGGCGTTGAATAATTCACCCCTCCACTTT.

The V gene is TRBV7-6, the J gene TRBJ2-6, with a weak D call TRBD2 (6 bases). The CDR3 contains 15 residues. Germline V lookup: CDR1 SGHVS, CDR2 FNYEAQ. Deletions cut 3 bases from V and 2 bases from J, with 8 bases between. This chain's CDR3 is CASSFGGAGANVLTF. In DNA, the CDR3 is TGTGCCAGCAGCTTCGGGGGAGCTGGGGCCAACGTCCTGACTTTC.

This chain joins TRBV5-5 and TRBJ2-1; weak D call: TRBD2 (6 bases). CDR3 length equals 15 residues. From germline, CDR1 is SGHKS and CDR2 YYEKEE (reference sequence). Between the trimmed V and J ends, which lost 4 bases and 5 bases, there was a span of 16 bases. CDR3 residues: CASSPGGLRDNEQFF. In nucleotides, the CDR3 is TGTGCCAGCAGCCCTGGAGGGCTTAGGGACAATGAGCAGTTCTTC.